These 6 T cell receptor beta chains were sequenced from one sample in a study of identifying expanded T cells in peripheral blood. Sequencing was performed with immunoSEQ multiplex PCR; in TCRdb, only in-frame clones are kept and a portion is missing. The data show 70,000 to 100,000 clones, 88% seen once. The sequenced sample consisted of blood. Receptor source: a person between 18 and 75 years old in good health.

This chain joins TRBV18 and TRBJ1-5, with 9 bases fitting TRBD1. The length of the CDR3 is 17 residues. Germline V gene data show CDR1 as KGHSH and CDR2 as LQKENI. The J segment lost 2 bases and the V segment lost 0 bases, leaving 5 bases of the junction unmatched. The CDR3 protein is CASSPPGGQGGNQPQHF. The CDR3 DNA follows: TGTGCCAGCTCACCACCGGGGGGACAGGGAGGCAATCAGCCCCAGCATTTT.

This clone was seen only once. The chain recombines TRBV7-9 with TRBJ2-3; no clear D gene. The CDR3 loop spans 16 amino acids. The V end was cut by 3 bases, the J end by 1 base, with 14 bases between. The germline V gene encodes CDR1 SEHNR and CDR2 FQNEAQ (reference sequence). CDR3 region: CASSFIADPRTDTQYF. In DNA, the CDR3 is TGTGCCAGCAGCTTCATTGCGGACCCGCGCACAGATACGCAGTATTTT.

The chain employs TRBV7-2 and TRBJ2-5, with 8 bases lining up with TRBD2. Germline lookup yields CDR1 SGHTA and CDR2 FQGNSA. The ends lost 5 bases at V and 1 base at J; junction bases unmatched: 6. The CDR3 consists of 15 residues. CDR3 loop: CASSPLGLAQETQYF. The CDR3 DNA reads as TGTGCCAGCAGCCCACTAGGACTAGCCCAAGAGACCCAGTACTTC.

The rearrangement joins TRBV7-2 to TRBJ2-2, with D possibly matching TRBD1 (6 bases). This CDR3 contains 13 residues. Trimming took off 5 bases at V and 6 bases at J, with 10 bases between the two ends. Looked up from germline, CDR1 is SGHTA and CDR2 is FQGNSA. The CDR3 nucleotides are TGTGCCAGCAGCGGCAGGGGTCCCGGGGAGCTGTTTTTT. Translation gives CASSGRGPGELFF.

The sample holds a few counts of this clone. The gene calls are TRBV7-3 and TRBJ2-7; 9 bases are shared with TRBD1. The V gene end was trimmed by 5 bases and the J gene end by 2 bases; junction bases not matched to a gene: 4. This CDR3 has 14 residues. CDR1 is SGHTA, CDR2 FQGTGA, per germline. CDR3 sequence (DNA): TGTGCCAGCAGCAACAGGGGGCATACCTACGAGCAGTACTTC. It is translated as CASSNRGHTYEQYF.

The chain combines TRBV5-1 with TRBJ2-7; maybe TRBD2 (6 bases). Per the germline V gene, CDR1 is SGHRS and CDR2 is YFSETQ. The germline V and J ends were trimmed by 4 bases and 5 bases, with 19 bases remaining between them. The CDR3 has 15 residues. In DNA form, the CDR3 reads TGCGCCAGCAGCCCCCGGGGCGGAGGGAAAAACGAGCAGTACTTC. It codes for CASSPRGGGKNEQYF.